This TCR beta chain originates from a study of Graves' ophthalmopathy and Graves' hyperthyroidism. This clonotype was picked up many times. Trimming removed 1 base from V and 0 bases from J, with 7 bases in between. This CDR3 region has 15 residues. The study amplified TCR beta CDR3 regions using RNA transcripts. First-round RT-PCR employed HTBI primers, with a second-round multiplex PCR after it. One entry per CDR3 protein results from TCRdb running MiXCR on the multiplex PCR reads. This sample has 45,000 to 60,000 distinct CDR3 sequences; less than 55% occur once, and the top ten carry roughly 5%. Input material: peripheral blood. The sequence derives from an adult woman with Graves' ophthalmopathy. The chain combines TRBV12-3 or TRBV12-4 with TRBJ1-3; D not certain. This CDR3 is CASSLGGFSGNTIYF. The CDR3 nucleotides read TGTGCCAGCAGTTTAGGGGGATTCTCTGGAAACACCATATATTTT.